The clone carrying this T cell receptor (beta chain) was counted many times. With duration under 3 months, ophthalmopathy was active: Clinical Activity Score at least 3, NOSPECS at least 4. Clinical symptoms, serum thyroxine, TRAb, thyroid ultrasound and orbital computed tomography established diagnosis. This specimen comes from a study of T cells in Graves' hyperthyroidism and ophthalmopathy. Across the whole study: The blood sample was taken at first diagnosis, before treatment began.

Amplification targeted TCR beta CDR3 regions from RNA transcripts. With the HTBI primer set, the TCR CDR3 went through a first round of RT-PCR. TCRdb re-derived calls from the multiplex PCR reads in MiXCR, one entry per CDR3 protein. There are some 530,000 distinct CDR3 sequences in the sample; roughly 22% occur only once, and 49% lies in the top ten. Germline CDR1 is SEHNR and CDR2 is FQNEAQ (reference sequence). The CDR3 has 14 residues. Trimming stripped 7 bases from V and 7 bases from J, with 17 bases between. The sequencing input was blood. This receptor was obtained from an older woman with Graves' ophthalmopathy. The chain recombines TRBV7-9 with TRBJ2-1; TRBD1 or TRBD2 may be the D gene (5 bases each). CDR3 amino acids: CASTFTGTSNEQFF. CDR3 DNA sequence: TGTGCCAGCACCTTTACCGGGACGTCGAATGAGCAGTTCTTC.